The clone carrying this T cell receptor (beta chain) turned up a few times. Its antigen is unidentified. From the reads, TCRdb called clonotypes with MiXCR, one entry per CDR3 protein. The sample yields 100,000 to 150,000 distinct CDR3 sequences, roughly 25% seen once. The source of the sample is a study of T cell repertoires in cytomegalovirus infection. The CDR3 consists of 15 residues. Trimming pared 2 bases from V and 4 bases from J, leaving 12 bases between. Germline V gives CDR1 MNHEY, CDR2 SVGAGI. General study results and limits: Within the response measured ex vivo, HLA-C-restricted CMV-specific TCR beta clonotypes were dominant. Cumulative frequency of public TCR beta families picked out carriers of CMV plus the relevant HLA.

The source material was PBMCs, sequenced either directly or after in vitro stimulation (not recorded which). The sequence derives from a human donor in good health (CMV status not recorded). Some clones in this sample may be carry-over from other donors' samples. The chain carries TRBV6-5 and TRBJ2-1; perhaps TRBD2 as D (6 bases). CDR3 sequence (DNA): TGTGCCAGCAGTTACCACGCGGGGCGGTACAATGAGCAGTTCTTC. It codes for CASSYHAGRYNEQFF.